Listed here are 4 T cell receptor beta chains from one sample, sequenced in a study of T cell responses to AZD1222 COVID-19 vaccine. TCRdb keeps only in-frame clones here, not all; method: immunoSEQ multiplex PCR. The sample contains approximately 150,000 clones, more than 85% of which appear only once. The material sequenced was peripheral blood, taken on day 0 of AZD1222 vaccination. All receptors come from an adult in good health.

This clone appeared a few times. The CDR3 DNA follows: TGTGCCATCAGAGTCGACTATGGGACATCCGGGAATGAGCAGTTCTTC. Protein product: CAIRVDYGTSGNEQFF. The chain uses TRBV10-3 and TRBJ2-1, with a weak D call TRBD1 (6 bases). This CDR3 has 16 amino acids. V dropped 6 bases and J dropped 7 bases, with 22 bases sitting between them. Looked up from germline, CDR1 is ENHRY and CDR2 is SYGVKD.

The chain carries TRBV7-3 and TRBJ2-1, with 10 bases aligning to TRBD2. Germline values: CDR1 SGHTA, CDR2 FQGTGA. Germline trimming cut 5 bases from V and 10 bases from J; bases unmatched to any gene: 5. The CDR3 is 13 residues long. For the CDR3, the DNA is TGTGCCAGCAGCGCCGGACTAGCGGAGGAGCAGTTCTTC. It translates to CASSAGLAEEQFF.

The rearrangement joins TRBV7-2 to TRBJ2-5; D is perhaps TRBD2 (5 bases). This CDR3 spans 14 amino acids. CDR1 and CDR2 from the germline V gene are SGHTA and FQGNSA. V was clipped by 5 bases and J by 2 bases, with 12 bases between them. Here the CDR3 reads CASSTFGLQETQYF. The CDR3 nucleotides are TGTGCCAGCAGCACCTTCGGACTTCAAGAGACCCAGTACTTC.

The rearrangement joins TRBV29-1 to TRBJ1-1; 9 bases map to TRBD1. Germline CDR1 and CDR2: SQVTM and ANQGSEA. With 2 bases clipped from V and 11 bases from J, the junction kept 3 bases outside the gene matches. CDR3 size: 11 residues. The CDR3 DNA is TGCAGCGTTGAACAGGGGACAGGGGCTTTCTTT. Translating it yields CSVEQGTGAFF.